Sequencing of this T cell receptor beta chain was carried out in a study of OX40 agonist ivuxolimab in advanced cancers. On the study more broadly: Prior therapy, whether anti-PD-1, anti-PD-L1 or anti-CTLA-4, was allowed, and roughly 44% had some. Study observations and caveats: Among some nonresponders, normalized T-cell clonal expansion was also low. The CD4+ and CD8+ T cells in the blood had expanded clonally by week 6 at 0.1 to 3.0 mg/kg. There were, on average, more expanded clones in CD8+ T cells than in CD4+.

Assay: immunoSEQ multiplex PCR; the TCRdb copy retains only in-frame clones and omits some. The top ten clones hold about 0.52% of a sample with 65,000 to 95,000 clones, 88% of them seen once. This clone was detected only a few times. As yet, its antigen is unknown. The CDR3 is 14 amino acids. V was pared by 5 bases and J by 4 bases, with 6 bases of the junction left unmatched. CDR1 and CDR2 (germline): SGHVS, FQNEAQ. The material sequenced was CD4+ or CD8+ T cells sorted from blood, taken in a trial of the OX40 agonist ivuxolimab. V gene TRBV7-8 combines with J gene TRBJ1-1; 8 nucleotides line up with TRBD1. This clonotype originated in an adult with an advanced solid tumor such as melanoma, head and neck, liver or kidney cancer. The CDR3 DNA sequence: TGTGCCAGCAGCCTACTTGGGACAGGCACTGAAGCTTTCTTT. Amino acids: CASSLLGTGTEAFF. Combining the CDR3 with reference TRBV7-8 and TRBJ1-1 gives the whole variable domain GAGVSQSPRYKVAKRGQDVALRCDPISGHVSLFWYQQALGQGPEFLTYFQNEAQLDKSGLPSDRFFAERPEGSVSTLKIQRTQQEDSAVYLCASSLLGTGTEAFFGQGTRLTVV.